The TCR beta chain described here comes from a study of cytomegalovirus exposure and HLA in healthy donors. General observations from the study: Later work found most CMV-associated TCR beta chains apparently HLA-restricted.

As concerns this clone: Its antigen is unknown.

The CDR3 contains 15 residues. V shed 5 bases and J shed 6 bases, with 18 bases lying between them. CDR1 is MDHEN, CDR2 SYDVKM, per germline. The PCR was carried out with 60 Vbeta primers and 13 Jbeta primers. Using immunoSEQ multiplex PCR, the repertoire was profiled, and TCRdb retains in-frame clones only, with some absent. This sample carries about 140,000 clones, 70% to 85% of them seen once, and the ten largest clones take more than 9.5%. The clonotype comes from a woman aged 55-70 years in good health and CMV-seropositive. The chain recombines TRBV28 with TRBJ2-3; D gene uncertain. The material sequenced was PBMCs. In DNA form, the CDR3 reads TGTGCCAGCAGTCCTAGGATCCTATTAAGGGATACGCAGTATTTT. This encodes CASSPRILLRDTQYF.